This TCR beta chain stems from a study of post-analysis software for immune sequencing data. Study conclusions and caveats: About five TRBV segments, including TRBV5-6, TRBV5-1 and TRBV20-1, were more frequent in patients than controls. Significantly lower normalized Chao1 diversity was seen in multiple sclerosis patients than in controls.

Researchers reported that TCR beta cDNA libraries carried unique molecular identifiers. Each batch of roughly 1 to 11 million T cells produced around 460,000 cDNA molecules. TCRdb reprocessed the PCR reads via MiXCR and lists one record per CDR3 protein. Of roughly 870,000 distinct CDR3 sequences in the sample, approximately 50% are singletons; the top ten hold approximately 4.5%. Turning to this clonotype: Its target is not known.

This CDR3 spans 19 amino acids. V lost 3 bases, J lost 3 bases, and 26 bases lay in between. CDR1 DFQATT and CDR2 SNEGSKA come from the germline V gene (reference sequence). The gene calls are TRBV20-1 and TRBJ2-2; D is perhaps TRBD1 or TRBD2 (5 bases each). The receptor was isolated from a girl between 10 and 17 years old with multiple sclerosis. The sequenced material came from blood. This CDR3 reads CSARARRVLGQVYTGELFF. The CDR3 nucleotides are TGCAGTGCTAGGGCTCGGCGGGTTTTGGGGCAGGTCTACACCGGGGAGCTGTTTTTT.